The clone carrying this TCR beta chain has only one observation. What it recognizes is unknown. The entry originates in a study of cytomegalovirus exposure and HLA in healthy donors. Study at large: Caucasian-associated ancestry cluster membership applied to under 85% of a few hundred genotyped donors.

Findings of the study overall: A list of roughly 180 TCR beta chains associated with cytomegalovirus was given. HLA alleles showed associations with 16,951 TCR beta sequences in a later analysis, at a 0.05 false discovery rate.

The germline V gene has CDR1 MNHEY and CDR2 SMNVEV (reference sequence). The CDR3 runs to 19 residues. The trim removed 0 bases at V and 0 bases at J, leaving 13 bases unmatched. The PCR used 60 Vbeta and 13 Jbeta primers. Assay: immunoSEQ multiplex PCR; the TCRdb copy retains only in-frame clones and omits some. Of approximately 170,000 clones in the sample, more than 60% were seen once. Sequencing was performed on PBMCs. This receptor was identified in a middle-aged woman in good health and CMV-seropositive. The chain employs TRBV27 and TRBJ1-1; 7 bases match TRBD1. The CDR3: CASSLSPTGRGVLNTEAFF. Written as DNA, the CDR3 is TGTGCCAGCAGTTTATCCCCGACAGGGAGAGGGGTTTTGAACACTGAAGCTTTCTTT.